The sequence of this T cell receptor (beta chain) was determined in a study of blood T cell repertoires in COVID-19. Study background: Collection of acute and convalescent COVID-19 samples took place in the United States, Italy and Spain. Sample material is recorded as cDNA or gDNA derived from T cells, B-cell-depleted T cells, or PBMCs.

As processed by the authors: Reference gene primer amplification in the assay estimated nucleated cell counts. The method was immunoSEQ multiplex PCR; TCRdb's version includes in-frame clones alone and lacks a portion of them. The V and J calls and clone size were taken over from that table, and D and trimming were inferred from the DNA. The repertoire includes roughly 150,000 clones, around 87% of them detected once, and under 7.5% sits in the top ten. Germline CDR1 is LNHNV and CDR2 is YYDKDF (reference sequence). This CDR3 is built from 13 residues. Trimming took 4 bases from V and 2 from J; bases not matched to a gene: 1.

This sequence was found in a man aged 80 or over with acute or convalescent COVID-19. V usage is TRBV15 and J usage is TRBJ1-2; 7 bases are shared with TRBD1. The sample consisted of peripheral blood. CDR3 DNA sequence: TGTGCCACCAGCATGGACAGGAACTATGGCTACACCTTC. It specifies CATSMDRNYGYTF.